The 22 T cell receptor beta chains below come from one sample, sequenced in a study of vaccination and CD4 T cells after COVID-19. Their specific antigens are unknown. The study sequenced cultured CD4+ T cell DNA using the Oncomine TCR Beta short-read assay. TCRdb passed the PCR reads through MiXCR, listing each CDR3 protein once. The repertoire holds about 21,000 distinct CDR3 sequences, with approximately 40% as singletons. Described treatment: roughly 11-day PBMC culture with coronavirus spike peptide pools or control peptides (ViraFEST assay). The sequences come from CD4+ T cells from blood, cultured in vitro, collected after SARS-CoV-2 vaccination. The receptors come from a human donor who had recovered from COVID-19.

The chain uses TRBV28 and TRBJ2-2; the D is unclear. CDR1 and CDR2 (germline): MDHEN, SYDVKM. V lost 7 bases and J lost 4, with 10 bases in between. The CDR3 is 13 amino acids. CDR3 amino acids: CASITEVTGELFF. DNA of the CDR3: TGTGCCAGCATCACTGAGGTCACCGGGGAGCTGTTTTTT.

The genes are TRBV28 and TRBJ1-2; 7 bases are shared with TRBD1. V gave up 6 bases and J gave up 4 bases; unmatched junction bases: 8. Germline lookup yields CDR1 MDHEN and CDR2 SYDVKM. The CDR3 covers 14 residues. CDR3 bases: TGTGCCAGCAGCTCGGGACAGCCTCTCTATGGCTACACCTTC. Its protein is CASSSGQPLYGYTF.

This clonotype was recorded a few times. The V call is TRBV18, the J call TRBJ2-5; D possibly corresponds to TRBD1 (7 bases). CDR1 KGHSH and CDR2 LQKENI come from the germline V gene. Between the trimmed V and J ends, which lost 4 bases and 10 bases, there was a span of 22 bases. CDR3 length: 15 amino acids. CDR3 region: CASSRPEGQRVDQYF. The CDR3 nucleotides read TGTGCCAGCTCACGTCCGGAGGGACAGAGAGTGGACCAGTACTTC.

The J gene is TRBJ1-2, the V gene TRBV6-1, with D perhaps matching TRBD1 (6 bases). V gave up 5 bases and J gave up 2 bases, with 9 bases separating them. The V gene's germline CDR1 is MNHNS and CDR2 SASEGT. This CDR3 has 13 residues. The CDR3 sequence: CASSPTGNYGYTF. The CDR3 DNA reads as TGTGCCAGCAGTCCTACAGGGAACTATGGCTACACCTTC.

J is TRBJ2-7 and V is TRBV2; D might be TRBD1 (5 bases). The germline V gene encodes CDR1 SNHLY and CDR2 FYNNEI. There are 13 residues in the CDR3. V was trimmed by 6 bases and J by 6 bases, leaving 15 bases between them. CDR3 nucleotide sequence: TGTGCCAGCAGGACCTTCCAGGGCGCCGAGCAGTACTTC. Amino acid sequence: CASRTFQGAEQYF. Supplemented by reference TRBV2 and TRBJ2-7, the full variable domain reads EPEVTQTPSHQVTQMGQEVILRCVPISNHLYFYWYRQILGQKVEFLVSFYNNEISEKSEIFDDQFSVERPDGSNFTLKIRSTKLEDSAMYFCASRTFQGAEQYFGPGTRLTVT.

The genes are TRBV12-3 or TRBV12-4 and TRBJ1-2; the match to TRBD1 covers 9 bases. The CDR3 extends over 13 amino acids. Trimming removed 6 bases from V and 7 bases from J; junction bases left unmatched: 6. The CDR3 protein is CASRLTGGGGYTF. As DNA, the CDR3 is TGTGCCAGCAGGCTTACAGGGGGCGGTGGCTACACCTTC.

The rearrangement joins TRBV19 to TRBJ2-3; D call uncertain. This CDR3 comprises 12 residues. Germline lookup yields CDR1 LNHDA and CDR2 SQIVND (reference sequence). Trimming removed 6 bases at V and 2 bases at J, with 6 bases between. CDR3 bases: TGTGCCAGTAGCGGAACCACAGATACGCAGTATTTT. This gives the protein CASSGTTDTQYF.

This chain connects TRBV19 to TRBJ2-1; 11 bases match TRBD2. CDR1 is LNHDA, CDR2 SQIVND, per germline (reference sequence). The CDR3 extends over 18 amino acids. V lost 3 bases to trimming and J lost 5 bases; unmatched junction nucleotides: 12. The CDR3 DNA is TGTGCCAGTAGTATGGGGTTCCCCGGGACTAGCGGAAACAATGAGCAGTTCTTC. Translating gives CASSMGFPGTSGNNEQFF.

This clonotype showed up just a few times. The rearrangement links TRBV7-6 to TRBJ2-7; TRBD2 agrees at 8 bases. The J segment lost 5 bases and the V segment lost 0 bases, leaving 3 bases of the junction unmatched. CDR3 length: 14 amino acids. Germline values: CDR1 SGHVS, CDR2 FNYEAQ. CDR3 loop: CASSLAGTSHEQYF. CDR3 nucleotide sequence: TGTGCCAGCAGCTTAGCCGGGACTAGTCACGAGCAGTACTTC.

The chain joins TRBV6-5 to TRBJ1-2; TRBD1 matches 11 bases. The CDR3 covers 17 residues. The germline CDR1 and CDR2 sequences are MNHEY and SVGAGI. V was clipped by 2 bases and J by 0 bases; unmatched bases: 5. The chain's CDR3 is CASSYRDRGSANYGYTF. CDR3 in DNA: TGTGCCAGCAGTTACCGGGACAGGGGGTCCGCTAACTATGGCTACACCTTC.

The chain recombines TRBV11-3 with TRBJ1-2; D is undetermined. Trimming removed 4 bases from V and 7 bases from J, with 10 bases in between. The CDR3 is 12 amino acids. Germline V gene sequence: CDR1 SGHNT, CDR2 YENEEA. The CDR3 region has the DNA TGTGCCAGCAGCTGGCGGGGATCTGGCTACACCTTC. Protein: CASSWRGSGYTF.

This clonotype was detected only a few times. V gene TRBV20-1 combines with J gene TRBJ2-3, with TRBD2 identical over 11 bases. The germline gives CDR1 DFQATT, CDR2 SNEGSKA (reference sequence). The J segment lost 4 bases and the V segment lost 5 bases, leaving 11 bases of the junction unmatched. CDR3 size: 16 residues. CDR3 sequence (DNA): TGCAGTGCTCGACCTATAGCGGGGGGGCCCCCAGATACGCAGTATTTT. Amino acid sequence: CSARPIAGGPPDTQYF.

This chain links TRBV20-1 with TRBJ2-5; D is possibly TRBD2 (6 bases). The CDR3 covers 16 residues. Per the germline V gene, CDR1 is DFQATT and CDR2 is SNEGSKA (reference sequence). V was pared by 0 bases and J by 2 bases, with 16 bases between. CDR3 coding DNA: TGCAGTGCTAGAGATCTATTCGGGGGAGGACAAGAGACCCAGTACTTC. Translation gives CSARDLFGGGQETQYF.

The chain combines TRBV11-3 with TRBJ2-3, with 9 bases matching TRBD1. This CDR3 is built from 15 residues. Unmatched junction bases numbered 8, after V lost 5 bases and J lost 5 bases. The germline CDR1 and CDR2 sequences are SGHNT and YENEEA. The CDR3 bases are TGTGCCAGCAGCCCGCCGGGACAGGGCATAGATACGCAGTATTTT. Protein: CASSPPGQGIDTQYF.

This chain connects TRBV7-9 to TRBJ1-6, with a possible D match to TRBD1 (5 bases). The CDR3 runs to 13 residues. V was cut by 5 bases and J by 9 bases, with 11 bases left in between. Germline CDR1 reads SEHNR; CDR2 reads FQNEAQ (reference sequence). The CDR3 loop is CASSRDSGSPLHF. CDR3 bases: TGTGCCAGCAGCCGTGACAGCGGTTCACCCCTCCACTTT.

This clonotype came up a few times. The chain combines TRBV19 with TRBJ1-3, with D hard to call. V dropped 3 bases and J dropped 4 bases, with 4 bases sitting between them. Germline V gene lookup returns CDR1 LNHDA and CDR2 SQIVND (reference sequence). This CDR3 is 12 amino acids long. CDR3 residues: CASSMRGNTIYF. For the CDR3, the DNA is TGTGCCAGTAGTATGAGGGGAAACACCATATATTTT.

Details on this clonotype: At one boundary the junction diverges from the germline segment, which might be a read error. The CDR3 here is CASNYRGQPQHF. CDR3 nucleotides: TGTGCCAGCAATTACAGGGGGCAGCCCCAGCATTTT. V gene TRBV6-5 combines with J gene TRBJ1-5; 8 bases agree with TRBD1. There are 12 residues in the CDR3. Per the germline V gene, CDR1 is MNHEY and CDR2 is SVGAGI.

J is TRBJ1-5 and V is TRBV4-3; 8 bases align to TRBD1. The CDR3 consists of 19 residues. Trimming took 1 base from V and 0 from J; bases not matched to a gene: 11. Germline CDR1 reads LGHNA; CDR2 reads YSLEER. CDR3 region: CASSQGWSGGRYSNQPQHF. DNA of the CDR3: TGCGCCAGCAGCCAAGGGTGGTCAGGGGGCCGTTATAGCAATCAGCCCCAGCATTTT.

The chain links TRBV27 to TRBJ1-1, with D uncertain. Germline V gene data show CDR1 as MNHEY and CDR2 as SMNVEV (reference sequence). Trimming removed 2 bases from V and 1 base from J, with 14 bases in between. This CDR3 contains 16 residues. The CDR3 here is CASSLRPGRGNTEAFF. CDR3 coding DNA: TGTGCCAGCAGTTTACGCCCGGGGAGAGGGAACACTGAAGCTTTCTTT.

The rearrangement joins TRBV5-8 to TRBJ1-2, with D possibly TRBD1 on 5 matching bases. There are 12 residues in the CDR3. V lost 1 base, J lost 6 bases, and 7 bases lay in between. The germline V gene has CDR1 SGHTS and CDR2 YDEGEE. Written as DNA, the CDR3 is TGTGCCAGCAGCTTGCGGGGGGATGGCTACACCTTC. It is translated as CASSLRGDGYTF.

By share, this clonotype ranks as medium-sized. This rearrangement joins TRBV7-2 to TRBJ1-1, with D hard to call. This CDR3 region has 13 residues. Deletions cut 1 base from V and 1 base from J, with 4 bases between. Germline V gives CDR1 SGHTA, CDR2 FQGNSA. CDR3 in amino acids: CASSLGQNTEAFF. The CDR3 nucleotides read TGTGCCAGCAGCTTAGGGCAGAACACTGAAGCTTTCTTT.

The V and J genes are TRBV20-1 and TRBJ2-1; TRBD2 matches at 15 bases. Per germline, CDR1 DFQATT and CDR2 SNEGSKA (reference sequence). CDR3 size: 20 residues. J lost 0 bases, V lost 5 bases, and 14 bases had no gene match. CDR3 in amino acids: CSARDHGTSGRLLSYNEQFF. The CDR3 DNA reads TGCAGTGCTCGCGACCATGGGACTAGCGGGAGGCTGCTCTCCTACAATGAGCAGTTCTTC.